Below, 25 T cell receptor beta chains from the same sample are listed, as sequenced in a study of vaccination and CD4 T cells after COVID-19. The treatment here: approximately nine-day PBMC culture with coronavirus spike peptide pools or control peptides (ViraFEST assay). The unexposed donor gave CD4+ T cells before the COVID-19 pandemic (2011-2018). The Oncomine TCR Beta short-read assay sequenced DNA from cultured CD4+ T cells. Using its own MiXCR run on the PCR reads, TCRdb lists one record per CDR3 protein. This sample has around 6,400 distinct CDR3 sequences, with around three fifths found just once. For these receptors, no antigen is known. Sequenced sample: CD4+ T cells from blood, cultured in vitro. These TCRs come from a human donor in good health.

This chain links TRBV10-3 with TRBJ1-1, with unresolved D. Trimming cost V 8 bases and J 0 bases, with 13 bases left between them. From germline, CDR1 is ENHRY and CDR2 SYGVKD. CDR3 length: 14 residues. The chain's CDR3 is CAIRSGVLNTEAFF. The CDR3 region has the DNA TGTGCCATCCGGAGCGGGGTCTTGAACACTGAAGCTTTCTTT.

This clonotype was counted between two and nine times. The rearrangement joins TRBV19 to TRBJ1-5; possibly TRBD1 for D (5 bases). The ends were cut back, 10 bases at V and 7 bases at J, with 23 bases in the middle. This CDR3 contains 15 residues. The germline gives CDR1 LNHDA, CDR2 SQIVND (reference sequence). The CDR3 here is CATLIRRGQGQPQHF. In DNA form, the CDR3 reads TGTGCCACGTTAATTAGGCGAGGGCAGGGCCAGCCCCAGCATTTT.

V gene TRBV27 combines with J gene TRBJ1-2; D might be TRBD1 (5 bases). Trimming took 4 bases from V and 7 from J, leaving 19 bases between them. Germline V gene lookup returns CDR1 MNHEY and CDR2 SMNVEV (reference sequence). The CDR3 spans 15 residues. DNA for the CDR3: TGTGCCAGCAGTTCAAGGGCAGGGTTAGTAGGTGGCTACACCTTC. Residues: CASSSRAGLVGGYTF.

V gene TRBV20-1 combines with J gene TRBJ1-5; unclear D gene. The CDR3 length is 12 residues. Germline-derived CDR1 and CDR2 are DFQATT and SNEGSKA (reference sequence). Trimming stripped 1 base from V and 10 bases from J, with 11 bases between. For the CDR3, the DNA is TGCAGTGCTAGAGGTCACATGCAACCCCAGCATTTT. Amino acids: CSARGHMQPQHF.

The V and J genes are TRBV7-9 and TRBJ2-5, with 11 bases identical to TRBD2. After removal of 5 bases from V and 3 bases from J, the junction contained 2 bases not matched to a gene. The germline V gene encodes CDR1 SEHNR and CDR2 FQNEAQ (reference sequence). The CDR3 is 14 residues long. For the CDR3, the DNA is TGTGCCAGCAGCCCGACTAGCGGGAAAGAGACCCAGTACTTC. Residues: CASSPTSGKETQYF.

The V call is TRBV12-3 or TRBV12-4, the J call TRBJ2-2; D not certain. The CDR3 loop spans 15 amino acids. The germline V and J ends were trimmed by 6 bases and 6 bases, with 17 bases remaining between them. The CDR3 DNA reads TGTGCCAGCAGCCGGCGTGCTCCAGTCGCCGGGGAGCTGTTTTTT. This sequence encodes CASSRRAPVAGELFF.

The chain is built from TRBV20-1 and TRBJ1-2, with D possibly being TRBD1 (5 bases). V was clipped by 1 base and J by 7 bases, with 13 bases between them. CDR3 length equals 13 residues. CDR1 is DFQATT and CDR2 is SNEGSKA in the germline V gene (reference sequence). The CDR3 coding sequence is TGCAGTGCTAGAGTCCGGGTTGGGACTGGCTACACCTTC. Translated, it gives CSARVRVGTGYTF.

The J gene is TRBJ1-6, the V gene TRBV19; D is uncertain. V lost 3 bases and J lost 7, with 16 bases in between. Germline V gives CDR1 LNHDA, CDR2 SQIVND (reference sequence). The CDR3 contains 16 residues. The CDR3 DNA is TGTGCCAGTAGTATTGGATGGTGGGGAAACAATTCACCCCTCCACTTT. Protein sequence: CASSIGWWGNNSPLHF.

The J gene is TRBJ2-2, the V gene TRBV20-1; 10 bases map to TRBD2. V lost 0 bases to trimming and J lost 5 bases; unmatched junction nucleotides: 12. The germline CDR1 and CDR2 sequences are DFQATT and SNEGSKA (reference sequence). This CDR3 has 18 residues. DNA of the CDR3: TGCAGTGCTAGAGATATCTCTAGCGGGGGCCAGGGGACCGGGGAGCTGTTTTTT. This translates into CSARDISSGGQGTGELFF.

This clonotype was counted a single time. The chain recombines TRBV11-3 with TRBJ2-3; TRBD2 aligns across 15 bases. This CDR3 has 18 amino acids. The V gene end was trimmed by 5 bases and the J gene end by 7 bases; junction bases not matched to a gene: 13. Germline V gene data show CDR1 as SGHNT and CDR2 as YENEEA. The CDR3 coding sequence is TGTGCCAGCAGCCTGGGACTAGCGGGAGGCCCCTTCGGAAATACGCAGTATTTT. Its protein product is CASSLGLAGGPFGNTQYF.

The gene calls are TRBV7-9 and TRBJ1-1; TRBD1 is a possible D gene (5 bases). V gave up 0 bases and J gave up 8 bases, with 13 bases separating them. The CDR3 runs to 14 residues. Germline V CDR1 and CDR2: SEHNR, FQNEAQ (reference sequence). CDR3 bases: TGTGCCAGCAGCTTAGCGGGAACCGGGACCGAAGCTTTCTTT. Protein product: CASSLAGTGTEAFF.

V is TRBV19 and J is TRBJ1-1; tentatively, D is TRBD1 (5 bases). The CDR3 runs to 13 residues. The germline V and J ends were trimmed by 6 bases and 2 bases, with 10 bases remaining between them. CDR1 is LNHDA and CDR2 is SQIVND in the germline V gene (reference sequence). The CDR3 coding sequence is TGTGCCAGTAGGTTCGGACACAACACTGAAGCTTTCTTT. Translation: CASRFGHNTEAFF.

The CDR3 reads CSVGGGLQPQHF. The CDR3 DNA is TGCAGCGTTGGGGGGGGGCTACAGCCCCAGCATTTT. The chain recombines TRBV29-1 with TRBJ1-5; weak D call: TRBD1 (6 bases). V gave up 4 bases and J gave up 7 bases, with 11 bases separating them. The CDR3 loop spans 12 amino acids. Germline V gene data show CDR1 as SQVTM and CDR2 as ANQGSEA.

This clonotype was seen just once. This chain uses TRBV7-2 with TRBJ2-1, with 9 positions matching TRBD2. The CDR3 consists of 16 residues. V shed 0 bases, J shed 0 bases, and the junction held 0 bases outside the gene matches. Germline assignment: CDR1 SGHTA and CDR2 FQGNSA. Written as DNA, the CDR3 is TGTGCCAGCAGCTTAGCTAGCGGGAGCTCCTACAATGAGCAGTTCTTC. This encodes CASSLASGSSYNEQFF.

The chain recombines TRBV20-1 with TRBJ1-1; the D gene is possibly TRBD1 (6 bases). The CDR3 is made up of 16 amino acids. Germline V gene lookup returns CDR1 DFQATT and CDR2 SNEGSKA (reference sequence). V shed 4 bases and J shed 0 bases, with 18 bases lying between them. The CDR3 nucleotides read TGCAGTGCTACGGGCTCAGGGGCCGCTATGAACACTGAAGCTTTCTTT. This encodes CSATGSGAAMNTEAFF.

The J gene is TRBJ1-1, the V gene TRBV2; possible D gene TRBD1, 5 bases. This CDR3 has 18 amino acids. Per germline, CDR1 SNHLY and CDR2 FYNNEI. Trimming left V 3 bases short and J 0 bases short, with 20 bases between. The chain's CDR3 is CASSDLAGFFPVNTEAFF. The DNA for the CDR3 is TGTGCCAGCAGTGATTTGGCAGGGTTCTTTCCTGTGAACACTGAAGCTTTCTTT.

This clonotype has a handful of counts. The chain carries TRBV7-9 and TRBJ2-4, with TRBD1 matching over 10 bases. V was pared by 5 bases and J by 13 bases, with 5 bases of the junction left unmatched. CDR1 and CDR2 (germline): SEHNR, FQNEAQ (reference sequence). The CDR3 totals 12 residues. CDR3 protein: CASSIGQGGQYF. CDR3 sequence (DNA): TGTGCCAGCAGCATCGGACAGGGGGGACAGTACTTC.

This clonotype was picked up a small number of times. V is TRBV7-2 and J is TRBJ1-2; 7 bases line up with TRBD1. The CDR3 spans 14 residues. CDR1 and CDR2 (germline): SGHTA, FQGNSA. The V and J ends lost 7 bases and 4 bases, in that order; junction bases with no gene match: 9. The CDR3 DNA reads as TGTGCCAGCACCCGGGACAGCCTTACCTATGGCTACACCTTC. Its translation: CASTRDSLTYGYTF.

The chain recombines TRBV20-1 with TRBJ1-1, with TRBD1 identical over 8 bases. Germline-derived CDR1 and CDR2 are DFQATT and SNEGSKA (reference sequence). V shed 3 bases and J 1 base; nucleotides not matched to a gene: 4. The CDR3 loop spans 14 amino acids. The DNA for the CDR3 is TGCAGTGCTAGGGCCGGGACAGGGAACACTGAAGCTTTCTTT. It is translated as CSARAGTGNTEAFF.

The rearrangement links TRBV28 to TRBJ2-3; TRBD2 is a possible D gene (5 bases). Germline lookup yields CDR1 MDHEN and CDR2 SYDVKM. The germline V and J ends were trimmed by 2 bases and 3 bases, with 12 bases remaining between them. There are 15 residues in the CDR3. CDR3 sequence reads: CASSLLGVETDTQYF. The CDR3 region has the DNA TGTGCCAGCAGTTTACTCGGGGTGGAAACAGATACGCAGTATTTT.

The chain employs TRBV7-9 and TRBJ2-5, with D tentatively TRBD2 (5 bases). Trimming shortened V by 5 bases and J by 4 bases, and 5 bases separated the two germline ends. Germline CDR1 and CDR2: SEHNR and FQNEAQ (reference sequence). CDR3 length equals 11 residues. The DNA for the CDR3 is TGTGCCAGCAGCGCGGGAGAGACCCAGTACTTC. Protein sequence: CASSAGETQYF.

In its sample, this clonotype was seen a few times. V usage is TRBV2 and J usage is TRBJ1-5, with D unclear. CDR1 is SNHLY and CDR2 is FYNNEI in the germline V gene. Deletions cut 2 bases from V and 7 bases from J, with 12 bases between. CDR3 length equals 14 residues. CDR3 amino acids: CASSESRGGQPQHF. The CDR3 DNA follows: TGTGCCAGCAGTGAATCGCGGGGTGGGCAGCCCCAGCATTTT.

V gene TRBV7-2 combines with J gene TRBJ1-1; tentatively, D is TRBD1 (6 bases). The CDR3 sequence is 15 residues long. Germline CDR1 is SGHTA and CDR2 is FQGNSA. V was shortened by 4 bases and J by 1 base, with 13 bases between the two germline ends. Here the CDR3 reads CASSSDGTRNTEAFF. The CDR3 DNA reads TGTGCCAGCAGCTCGGATGGGACAAGGAACACTGAAGCTTTCTTT.

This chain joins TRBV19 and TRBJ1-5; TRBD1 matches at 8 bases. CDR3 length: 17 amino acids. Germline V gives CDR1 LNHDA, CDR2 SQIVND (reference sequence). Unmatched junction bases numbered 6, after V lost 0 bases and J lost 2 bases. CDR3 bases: TGTGCCAGTAGTATAGATCAGGGGGCGAGGGGCAATCAGCCCCAGCATTTT. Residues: CASSIDQGARGNQPQHF.

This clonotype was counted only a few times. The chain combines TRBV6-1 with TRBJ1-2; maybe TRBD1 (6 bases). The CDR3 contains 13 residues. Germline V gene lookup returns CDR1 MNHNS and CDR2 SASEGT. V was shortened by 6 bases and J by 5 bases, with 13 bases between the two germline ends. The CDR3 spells CASSRDTKYGYTF. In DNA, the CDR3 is TGTGCCAGCAGCCGGGACACCAAATATGGCTACACCTTC.